These T cell receptor beta chains were read from a single sample in a study of blood T cell repertoires in COVID-19. The repertoire was sequenced with immunoSEQ multiplex PCR; TCRdb's copy has only in-frame clones and lacks some. The sample holds over 200,000 clones; about 91% are singletons and the top ten take 2% to 2.5%. Material for sequencing was PBMCs or T cells enriched from blood (not recorded which). The receptors here all came from a middle-aged woman with acute COVID-19. The CDR3 runs from the conserved cysteine through the conserved F or W. Fields, in order: D gene, J gene, V gene, clone size, CDR3 DNA, CDR3 protein. A D gene is named only where the DNA matches it firmly. For some rows the clone size is stated as once, few or many, or as a class when expanded; others skip it.

>.|TRBJ2-3|TRBV19|.
TGTGCCAGTAGTATAACTAGTGGGAGGTCCACAGATACGCAGTATTTT
CASSITSGRSTDTQYF
>TRBD2|TRBJ2-3|TRBV19|.
TGTGCCAGCGAACGAGCGGGGGGATACTCCACAGATACGCAGTATTTT
CASERAGGYSTDTQYF
>.|TRBJ2-7|TRBV4-2|.
TGTGCCAGCAGCCCCAGCAAGGGGGGGAGGTACGAGCAGTACTTC
CASSPSKGGRYEQYF
>.|TRBJ2-2|TRBV18|.
TGTGCCAGCTCAGGCGGGTTTCGGACCGGGGAGCTGTTTTTT
CASSGGFRTGELFF
>.|TRBJ1-1|TRBV9|.
TGTGCCAGCATCCTACTCAGCCAGGATTACCTGACTGAAGCTTTCTTT
CASILLSQDYLTEAFF
>.|TRBJ1-6|TRBV19|.
TGTGCCAGTAGTATAGGACAGGCCCAGAGGCCCCTCCACTTT
CASSIGQAQRPLHF
>.|TRBJ2-2|TRBV4-1|.
TGCGCCAGCAGCCAAGGAAAGGCTGCGCAGGACACCGGGGAGCTGTTTTTT
CASSQGKAAQDTGELFF
>.|TRBJ2-7|TRBV4-2|.
TGTGCCAGCAGCCAAGACGCTGCAGGGGGGAAGAACGAGCAGTACTTC
CASSQDAAGGKNEQYF
>.|TRBJ2-1|TRBV6-5|once
TGTGCCAGCAGTCCTCGGGGATCCAATGAGCAGTTCTTC
CASSPRGSNEQFF
>TRBD2|TRBJ2-2|TRBV24-1|.
TGTGCCACAGGGGAGGGTAACACCGGGGAGCTGTTTTTT
CATGEGNTGELFF
>.|TRBJ2-1|TRBV3-1/TRBV3-2|.
TGTGCCAGCAGCAGGGGGTGGTCCTACAATGAGCAGTTCTTC
CASSRGWSYNEQFF
>.|TRBJ1-5|TRBV24-1|once
TGTGCCACCAGTGAGGGGACTTATAGCAATCAGCCCCAGCATTTT
CATSEGTYSNQPQHF
>TRBD2|TRBJ2-3|TRBV5-8|.
TGTGCCAGCAGCAGCGGGACTTCTAGCACAGATACGCAGTATTTT
CASSSGTSSTDTQYF
>.|TRBJ2-1|TRBV9|.
TGTGCCAGCAGCGTAGGGTGGGCAGGCAACAATGAGCAGTTCTTC
CASSVGWAGNNEQFF
>TRBD1|TRBJ2-1|TRBV7-8|.
TGTGCCAGCAGCTTAGAGGTGACAGGGGTGAATGAGCAGTTCTTC
CASSLEVTGVNEQFF
>TRBD1|TRBJ2-3|TRBV24-1|.
TGTGCCACCAGTGACCGCAGCGACAGGGTGAGCACAGATACGCAGTATTTT
CATSDRSDRVSTDTQYF
>TRBD1|TRBJ1-2|TRBV25-1|.
TGTGCCAGCAGTACGACAGGGGGCGCCGGGAAGACTAACTATGGCTACACCTTC
CASSTTGGAGKTNYGYTF
>.|TRBJ1-1|TRBV7-2|.
TGTGCCAGCAGCCCAAGTCTGCGTGGCACTGAAGCTTTCTTT
CASSPSLRGTEAFF
>TRBD1|TRBJ1-5|TRBV7-2|.
TGTGCCAGCAGCCAAGACAGGGGCAATCAGCCCCAGCATTTT
CASSQDRGNQPQHF